These T cell receptor beta chains were read from a single sample in a study of T-cell memory formation after mild COVID-19. TCRdb analysed the 5' RACE reads with MiXCR anew, one entry per CDR3 protein. The sample consists of 13,000 or so distinct CDR3 sequences, roughly 14% of them appearing once. Sequenced material: PBMCs or a T cell subset sorted from them (not recorded which). The receptors were sampled from a man younger than 35 who had mild COVID-19 (a few samples of this study predate the infection). Cell type and time point are not known. The CDR3 runs from the conserved cysteine through the conserved F or W. Each record gives: D gene, clone size, J gene, V gene, CDR3 DNA, CDR3 protein. The D gene is left open where the match is weak. Where a row states a size, it is once, few, many or the class of an expanded clone; other rows omit it.

- | many | TRBJ1-4 | TRBV25-1 | TGTGCCAGCAGTCTGGGCCTCGAAAAACTGTTTTTT | CASSLGLEKLFF
- | many | TRBJ1-1 | TRBV5-1 | TGCGCCAGCAGCTTGTGGGCCCACCGTCAAGCTTTCTTT | CASSLWAHRQAFF
- | many | TRBJ1-1 | TRBV20-1 | TGCAGTGCTCCTCGACAGTCCCCAGCTTTCTTT | CSAPRQSPAFF
- | few | TRBJ1-2 | TRBV7-9 | TGTGCCAGCACCTCGGACCCACACGGGTACACCTTC | CASTSDPHGYTF
- | few | TRBJ1-4 | TRBV9 | TGTGCCAGCAGGAGGGGGAGGGCAACTAATGAAAAACTGTTTTTT | CASRRGRATNEKLFF
- | - | TRBJ2-2 | TRBV12-3/TRBV12-4 | TGTGCCAGCAGGTTCTCCCCCCGGGGGCGGGAGCTGTTTTTT | CASRFSPRGRELFF
- | many | TRBJ2-3 | TRBV4-1 | TGCGCCAGCAGCCAAGGATCAGGGCTCCGGGAGGATACGCAGTATTTT | CASSQGSGLREDTQYF
TRBD2 | - | TRBJ2-7 | TRBV7-2 | TGTGCCAGCAGCTTAGAAGGGACTAGCAGCGAGCAGTACTTC | CASSLEGTSSEQYF
TRBD1 | - | TRBJ1-2 | TRBV10-3 | TGTGCCATCGAAGCGGGACAGGGGACATTTTACACCTTC | CAIEAGQGTFYTF
TRBD1 | many | TRBJ1-3 | TRBV9 | TGTGCCAGCAGCCCCCAGGGGGGGGGAAACACCATATATTTT | CASSPQGGGNTIYF
- | few | TRBJ1-1 | TRBV6-5 | TGTGCCAGCAGTTACGCAGAGAACACTGAAGCTTTCTTT | CASSYAENTEAFF
- | many | TRBJ1-2 | TRBV6-2/TRBV6-3 | TGTGCCAGCAGTTACAAGTTACCGACCCGGGACGAAAGGGGCTACACCTTC | CASSYKLPTRDERGYTF
- | once | TRBJ1-4 | TRBV18 | TGTGCCAGCTCACGTGCAACTAATGAAAAACTGTTTTTT | CASSRATNEKLFF
TRBD1 | - | TRBJ2-1 | TRBV24-1 | TGTGCCACTAGGTCGTCAGGGGGCCCGAATGAGCAGTTCTTC | CATRSSGGPNEQFF
TRBD2 | once | TRBJ2-5 | TRBV4-3 | TGCGCCAGCTCACTTTCTAGCGGGGCCAACCAAGAGACCCAGTACTTC | CASSLSSGANQETQYF